This TCR beta chain was captured in a study of technical replicates of blood from a handful of donors. Per the germline V gene, CDR1 is SQVTM and CDR2 is ANQGSEA. V was shortened by 0 bases and J by 7 bases, with 15 bases between the two germline ends. This CDR3 spans 15 amino acids. Produced via immunoSEQ multiplex PCR; TCRdb's table is partial and in-frame only. The table includes about 63,000 clones, more than 85% detected once. This clonotype originated in a human donor in good health. Some clones in this sample may be carry-over from other donors' samples. V gene TRBV29-1 combines with J gene TRBJ1-4, with D hard to call. Sequencing was done on a sample of PBMCs. The CDR3 nucleotides are TGCAGCGTTGAAGATCTATACCTGGGAGGTGAAAAACTGTTTTTT. It yields the protein CSVEDLYLGGEKLFF.